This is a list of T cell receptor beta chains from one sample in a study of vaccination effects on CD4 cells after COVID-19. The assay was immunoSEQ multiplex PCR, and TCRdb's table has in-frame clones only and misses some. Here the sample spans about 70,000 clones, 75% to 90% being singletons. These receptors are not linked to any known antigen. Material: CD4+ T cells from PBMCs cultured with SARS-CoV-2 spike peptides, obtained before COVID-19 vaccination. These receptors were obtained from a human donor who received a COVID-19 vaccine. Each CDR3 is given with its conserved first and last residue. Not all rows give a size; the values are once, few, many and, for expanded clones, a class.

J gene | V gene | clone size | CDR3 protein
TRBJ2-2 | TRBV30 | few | CAWRSGRALNTGELFF
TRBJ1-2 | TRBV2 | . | CASSLGTGNYGYTF
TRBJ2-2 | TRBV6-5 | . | CAGARGLDTGELFF
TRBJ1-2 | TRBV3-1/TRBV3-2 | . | CASSRRDRPDYGYTF
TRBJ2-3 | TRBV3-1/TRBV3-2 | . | CASSQDLWTGGADTQYF
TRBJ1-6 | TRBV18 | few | CATAGGVDSPLHF
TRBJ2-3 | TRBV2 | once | CASSTDRGRTDTQYF
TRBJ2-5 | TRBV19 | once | CASSNVLSYQETQYF
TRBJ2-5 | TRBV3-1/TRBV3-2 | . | CASSRRGGWETQYF
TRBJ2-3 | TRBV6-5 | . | CASSYKRGGWDTQYF
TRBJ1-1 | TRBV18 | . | CASSPTRGPGMAEAFF
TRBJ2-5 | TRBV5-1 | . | CASSFTFMAPQETQYF
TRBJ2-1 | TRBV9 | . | CASGRAGVDNEQFF
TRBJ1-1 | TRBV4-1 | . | CASSPHPVGNTEAFF
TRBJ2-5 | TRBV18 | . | CASSTGQEETQYF
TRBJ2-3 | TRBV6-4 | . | CASSDGSQRDTQYF
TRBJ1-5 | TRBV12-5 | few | CASGQTGQPQHF
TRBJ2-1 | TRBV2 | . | CASLLEGGTSYNEQFF
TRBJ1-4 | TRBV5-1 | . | CASSLTGTGNEKLFF
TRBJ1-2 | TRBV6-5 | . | CASSKQGAGGGYTF
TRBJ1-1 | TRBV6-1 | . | CASSEMGVTEAFF
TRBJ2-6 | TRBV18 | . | CASSRSRTTSGANVLTF
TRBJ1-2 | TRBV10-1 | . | CASRGGLVFYGYTF
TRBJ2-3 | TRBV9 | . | CASSASGGSTVADTQYF
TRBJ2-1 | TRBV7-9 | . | CASSKRLLAGEDEQFF
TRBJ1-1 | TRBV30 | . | CAWGQGHTEAFF
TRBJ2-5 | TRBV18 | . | CASSLQGGRAETQYF
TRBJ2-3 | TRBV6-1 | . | CASSEVGVSDTQYF
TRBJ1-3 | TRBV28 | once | CASSAGTASGNTIYF
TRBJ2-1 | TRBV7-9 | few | CASSLGQGFNEQFF
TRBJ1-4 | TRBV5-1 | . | CASSSEGQGNEKLFF
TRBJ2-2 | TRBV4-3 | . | CASSHSANTGELFF
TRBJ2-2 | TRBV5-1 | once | CASSYQTGAPNTGELFF
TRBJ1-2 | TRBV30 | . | CAWSVHRGYGYTF
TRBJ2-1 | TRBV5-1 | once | CASSLDAGRHNEQFF
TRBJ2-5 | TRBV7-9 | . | CASSLVQGSPETQYF
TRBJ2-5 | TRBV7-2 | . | CASSFQDGGGETQYF
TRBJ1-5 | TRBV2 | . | CASSWGGQPQHF
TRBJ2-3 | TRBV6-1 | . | CASSEGPGPIPDTQYF
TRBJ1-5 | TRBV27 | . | CASTSVGTANQPQHF
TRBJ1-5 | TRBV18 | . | CASGTGPHQPQHF
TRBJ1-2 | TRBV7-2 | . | CASSLIQGHGYTF
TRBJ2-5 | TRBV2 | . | CASTRTGGAETQYF
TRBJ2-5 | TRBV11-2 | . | CASSRVYQETQYF